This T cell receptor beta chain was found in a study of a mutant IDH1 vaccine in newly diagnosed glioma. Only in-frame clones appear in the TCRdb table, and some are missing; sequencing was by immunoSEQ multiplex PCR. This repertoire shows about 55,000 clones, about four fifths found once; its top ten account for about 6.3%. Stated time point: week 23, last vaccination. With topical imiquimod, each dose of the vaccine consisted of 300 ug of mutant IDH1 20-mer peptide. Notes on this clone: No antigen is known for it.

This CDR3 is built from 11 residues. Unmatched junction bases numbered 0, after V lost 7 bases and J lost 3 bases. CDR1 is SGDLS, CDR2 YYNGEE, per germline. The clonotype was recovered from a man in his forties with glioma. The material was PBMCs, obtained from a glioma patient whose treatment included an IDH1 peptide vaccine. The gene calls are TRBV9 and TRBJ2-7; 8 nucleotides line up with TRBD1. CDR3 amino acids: CASGQGYEQYF. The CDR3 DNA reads TGTGCCAGCGGACAGGGCTACGAGCAGTACTTC.